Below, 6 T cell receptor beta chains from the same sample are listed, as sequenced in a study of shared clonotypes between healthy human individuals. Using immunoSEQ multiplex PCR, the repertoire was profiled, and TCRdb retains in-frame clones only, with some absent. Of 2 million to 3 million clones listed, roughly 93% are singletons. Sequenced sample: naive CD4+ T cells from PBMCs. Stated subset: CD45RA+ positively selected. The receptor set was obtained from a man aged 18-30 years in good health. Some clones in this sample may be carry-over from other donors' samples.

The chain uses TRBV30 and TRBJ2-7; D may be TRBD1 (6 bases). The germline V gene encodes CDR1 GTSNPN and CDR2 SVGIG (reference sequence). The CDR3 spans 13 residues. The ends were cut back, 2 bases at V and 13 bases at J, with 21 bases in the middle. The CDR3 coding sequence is TGTGCCTGGAGTCCCCCACCGCACAGGGTATTTTACTTC. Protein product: CAWSPPPHRVFYF. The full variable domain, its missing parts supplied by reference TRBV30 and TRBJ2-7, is SQTIHQWPATLVQPVGSPLSLECTVEGTSNPNLYWYRQAAGRGLQLLFYSVGIGQISSEVPQNLSASRPQDRQFILSSKKLLLSDSGFYLCAWSPPPHRVFYFGPGTRLTVT.

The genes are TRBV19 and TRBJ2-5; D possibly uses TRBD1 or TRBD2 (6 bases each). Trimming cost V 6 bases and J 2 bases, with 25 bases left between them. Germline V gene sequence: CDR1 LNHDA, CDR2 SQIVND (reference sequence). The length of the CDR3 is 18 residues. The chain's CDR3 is CASSPGPTQGGEQETQYF. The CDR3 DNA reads TGTGCCAGTAGCCCTGGCCCTACACAGGGAGGCGAGCAAGAGACCCAGTACTTC.

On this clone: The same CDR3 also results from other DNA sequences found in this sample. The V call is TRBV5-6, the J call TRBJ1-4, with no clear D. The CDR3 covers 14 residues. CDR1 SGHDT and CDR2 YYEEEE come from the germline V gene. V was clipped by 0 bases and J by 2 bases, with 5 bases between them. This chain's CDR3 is CASSLGRTNEKLFF. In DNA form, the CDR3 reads TGTGCCAGCAGCTTGGGGCGGACTAATGAAAAACTGTTTTTT.

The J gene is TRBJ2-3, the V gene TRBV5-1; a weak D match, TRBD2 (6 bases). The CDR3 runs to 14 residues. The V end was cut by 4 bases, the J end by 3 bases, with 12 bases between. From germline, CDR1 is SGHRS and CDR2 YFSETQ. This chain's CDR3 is CASSAGLQTDTQYF. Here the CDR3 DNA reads TGCGCCAGCAGCGCGGGACTTCAGACAGATACGCAGTATTTT.

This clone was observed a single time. The CDR3 is CASRRGGSGELFF. CDR3 nucleotides: TGTGCCAGCAGAAGAGGTGGGAGCGGGGAGCTGTTTTTT. This chain joins TRBV5-4 and TRBJ2-2; D perhaps matches TRBD2 (5 bases). Germline V CDR1 and CDR2: SGHNT, YYREEE (reference sequence). The CDR3 contains 13 residues. The ends were cut back, 5 bases at V and 7 bases at J, with 12 bases in the middle.

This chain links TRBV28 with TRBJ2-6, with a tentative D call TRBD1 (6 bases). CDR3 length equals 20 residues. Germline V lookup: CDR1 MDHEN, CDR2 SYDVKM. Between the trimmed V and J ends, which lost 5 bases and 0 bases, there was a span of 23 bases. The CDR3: CASSPGGPGHPSSGANVLTF. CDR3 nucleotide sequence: TGTGCCAGCAGTCCAGGAGGACCGGGACATCCAAGCTCTGGGGCCAACGTCCTGACTTTC.